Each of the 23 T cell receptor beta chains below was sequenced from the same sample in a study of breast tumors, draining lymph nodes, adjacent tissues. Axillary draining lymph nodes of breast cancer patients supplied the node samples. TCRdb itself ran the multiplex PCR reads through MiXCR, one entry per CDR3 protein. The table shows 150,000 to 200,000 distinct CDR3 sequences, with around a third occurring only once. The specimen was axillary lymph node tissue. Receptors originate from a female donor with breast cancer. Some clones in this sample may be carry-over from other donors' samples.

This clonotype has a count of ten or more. The CDR3 loop is CASSQETAGVTYEQYF. The CDR3 coding sequence is TGTGCCAGCAGCCAAGAGACGGCAGGAGTTACCTACGAGCAGTACTTC. V is TRBV4-2 and J is TRBJ2-7; D call uncertain. The CDR3 has 16 residues. Germline V gene lookup returns CDR1 LGHNA and CDR2 YNFKEQ. The ends were cut back, 0 bases at V and 2 bases at J, with 14 bases in the middle.

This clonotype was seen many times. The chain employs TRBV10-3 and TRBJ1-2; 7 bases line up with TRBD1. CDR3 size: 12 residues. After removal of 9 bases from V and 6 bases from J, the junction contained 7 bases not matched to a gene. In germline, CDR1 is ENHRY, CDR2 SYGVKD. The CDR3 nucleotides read TGTGCCATTTCACAGGGGAGAGATGGCTACACCTTC. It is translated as CAISQGRDGYTF.

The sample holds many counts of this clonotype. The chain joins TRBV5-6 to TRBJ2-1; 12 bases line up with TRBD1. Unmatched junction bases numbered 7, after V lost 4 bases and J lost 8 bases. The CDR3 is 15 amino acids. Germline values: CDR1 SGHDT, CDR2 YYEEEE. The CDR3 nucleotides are TGTGCCAGCAGCCGGGACAGGGGGCGATCGTATGAGCAGTTCTTC. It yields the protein CASSRDRGRSYEQFF.

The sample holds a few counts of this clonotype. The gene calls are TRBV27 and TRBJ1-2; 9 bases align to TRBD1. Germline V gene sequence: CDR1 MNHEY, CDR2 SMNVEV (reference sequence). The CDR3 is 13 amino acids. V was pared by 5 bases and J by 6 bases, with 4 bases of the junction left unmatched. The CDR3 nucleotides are TGTGCCAGCAGTCCGGGACAGGGAAATGGCTACACCTTC. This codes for CASSPGQGNGYTF.

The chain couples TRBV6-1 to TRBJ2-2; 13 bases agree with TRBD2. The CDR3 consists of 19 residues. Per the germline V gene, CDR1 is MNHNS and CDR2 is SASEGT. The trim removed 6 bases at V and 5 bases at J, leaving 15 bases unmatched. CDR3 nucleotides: TGTGCCAGCAGCCAAACCGGACTAGCGGGAGCACCAAGAACCGGGGAGCTGTTTTTT. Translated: CASSQTGLAGAPRTGELFF.

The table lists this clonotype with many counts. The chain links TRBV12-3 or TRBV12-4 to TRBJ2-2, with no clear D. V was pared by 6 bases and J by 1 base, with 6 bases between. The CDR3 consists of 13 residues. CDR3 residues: CASRIKNTGELFF. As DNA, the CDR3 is TGTGCCAGCAGAATCAAGAACACCGGGGAGCTGTTTTTT.

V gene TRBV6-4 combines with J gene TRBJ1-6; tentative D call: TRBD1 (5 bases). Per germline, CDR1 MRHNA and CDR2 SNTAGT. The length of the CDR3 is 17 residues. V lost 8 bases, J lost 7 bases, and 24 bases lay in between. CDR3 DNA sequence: TGTGCCAGCCGCCAAGAGGGGTCCCCGGGGCCGAATTCACCCCTCCACTTT. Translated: CASRQEGSPGPNSPLHF.

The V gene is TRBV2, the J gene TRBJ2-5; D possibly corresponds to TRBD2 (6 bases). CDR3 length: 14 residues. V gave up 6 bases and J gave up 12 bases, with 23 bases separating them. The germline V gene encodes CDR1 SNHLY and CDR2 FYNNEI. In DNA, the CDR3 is TGTGCCAGCAGGGAGTCAAGGGACTGCCGTGAAGAGTACTTC. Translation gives CASRESRDCREEYF.

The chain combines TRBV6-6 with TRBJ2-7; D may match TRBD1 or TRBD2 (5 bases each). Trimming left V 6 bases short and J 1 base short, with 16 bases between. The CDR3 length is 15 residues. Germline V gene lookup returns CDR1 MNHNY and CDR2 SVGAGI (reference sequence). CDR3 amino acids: CASRLGTGMSYEQYF. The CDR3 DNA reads TGTGCCAGCAGACTAGGGACGGGAATGTCCTACGAGCAGTACTTC.

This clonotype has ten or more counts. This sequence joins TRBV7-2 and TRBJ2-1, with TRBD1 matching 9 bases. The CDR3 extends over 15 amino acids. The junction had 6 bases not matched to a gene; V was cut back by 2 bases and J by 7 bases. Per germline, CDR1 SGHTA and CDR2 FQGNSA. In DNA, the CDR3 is TGTGCCAGCAGCTTATCCGGGACAGGGTGGAATGAGCAGTTCTTC. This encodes CASSLSGTGWNEQFF.

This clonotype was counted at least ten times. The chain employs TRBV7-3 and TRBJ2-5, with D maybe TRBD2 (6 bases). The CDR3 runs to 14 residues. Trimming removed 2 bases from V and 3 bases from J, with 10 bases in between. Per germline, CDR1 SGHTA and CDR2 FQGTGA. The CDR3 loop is CASSLGGSEETQYF. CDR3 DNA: TGTGCCAGCAGCTTAGGGGGGAGCGAAGAGACCCAGTACTTC.

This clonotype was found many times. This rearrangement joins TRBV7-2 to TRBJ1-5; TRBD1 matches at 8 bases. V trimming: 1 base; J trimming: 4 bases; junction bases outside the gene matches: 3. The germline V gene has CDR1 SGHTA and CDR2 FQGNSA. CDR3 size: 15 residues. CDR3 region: CASSLGQGWNQPQHF. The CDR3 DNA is TGTGCCAGCAGCTTAGGACAGGGGTGGAATCAGCCCCAGCATTTT. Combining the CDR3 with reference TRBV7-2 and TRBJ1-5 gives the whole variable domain GAGVSQSPSNKVTEKGKDVELRCDPISGHTALYWYRQSLGQGLEFLIYFQGNSAPDKSGLPSDRFSAERTGGSVSTLTIQRTQQEDSAVYLCASSLGQGWNQPQHFGDGTRLSIL.

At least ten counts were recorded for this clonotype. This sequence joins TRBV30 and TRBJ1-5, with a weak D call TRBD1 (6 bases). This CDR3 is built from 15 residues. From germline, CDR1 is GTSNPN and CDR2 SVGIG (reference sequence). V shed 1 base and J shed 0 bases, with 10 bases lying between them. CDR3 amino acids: CAWSEGHNSNQPQHF. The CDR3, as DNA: TGTGCCTGGAGTGAGGGACACAATAGCAATCAGCCCCAGCATTTT.

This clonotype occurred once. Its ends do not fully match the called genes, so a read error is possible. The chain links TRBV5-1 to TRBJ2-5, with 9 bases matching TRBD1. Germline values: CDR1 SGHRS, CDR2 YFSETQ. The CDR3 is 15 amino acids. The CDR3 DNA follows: TGCGCCAGCAGCCGGACAGGGGCAAGGAACGAGACCCAGCACTTC. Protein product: CASSRTGARNETQHF.

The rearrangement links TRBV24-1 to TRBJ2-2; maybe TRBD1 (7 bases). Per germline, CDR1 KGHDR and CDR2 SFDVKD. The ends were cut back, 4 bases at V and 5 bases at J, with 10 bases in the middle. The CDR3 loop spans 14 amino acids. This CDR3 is CATSERDRTGELFF. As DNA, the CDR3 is TGTGCCACCAGTGAGCGGGACAGAACCGGGGAGCTGTTTTTT.

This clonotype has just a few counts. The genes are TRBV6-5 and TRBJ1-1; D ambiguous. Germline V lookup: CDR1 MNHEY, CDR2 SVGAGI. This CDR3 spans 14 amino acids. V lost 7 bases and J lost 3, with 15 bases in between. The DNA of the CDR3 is TGTGCCAGCAAGGCACGACCGAGGGACACTGAAGCTTTCTTT. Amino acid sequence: CASKARPRDTEAFF.

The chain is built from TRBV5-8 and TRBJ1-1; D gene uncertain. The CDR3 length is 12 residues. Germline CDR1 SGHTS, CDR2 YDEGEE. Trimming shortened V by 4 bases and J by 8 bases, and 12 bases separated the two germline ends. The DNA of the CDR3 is TGTGCCAGCAGCGCCCTTCGTGGGGAAGCTTTCTTT. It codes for CASSALRGEAFF.

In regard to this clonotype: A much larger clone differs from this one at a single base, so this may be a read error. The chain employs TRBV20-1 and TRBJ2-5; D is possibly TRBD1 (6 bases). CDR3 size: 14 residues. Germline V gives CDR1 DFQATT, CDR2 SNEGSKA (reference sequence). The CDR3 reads CSARAGTFQATQYF. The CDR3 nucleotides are TGCAGTGCTAGAGCCGGGACATTCCAAGCGACCCAGTACTTC.

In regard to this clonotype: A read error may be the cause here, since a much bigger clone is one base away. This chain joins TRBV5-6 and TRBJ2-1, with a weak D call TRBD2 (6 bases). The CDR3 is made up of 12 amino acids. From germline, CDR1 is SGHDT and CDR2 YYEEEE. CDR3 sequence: CASGLGAGEQFF. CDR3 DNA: TGTGCCAGCGGCTTGGGTGCGGGGGAGCAGTTCTTC.

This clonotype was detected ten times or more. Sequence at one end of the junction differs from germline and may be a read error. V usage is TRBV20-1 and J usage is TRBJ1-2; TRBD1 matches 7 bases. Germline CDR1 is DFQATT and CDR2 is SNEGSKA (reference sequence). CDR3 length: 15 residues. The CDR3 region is CSVRPQGGKGYGYTF. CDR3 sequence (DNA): TGCAGTGTTAGACCCCAGGGGGGTAAGGGCTATGGCTACACCTTC.

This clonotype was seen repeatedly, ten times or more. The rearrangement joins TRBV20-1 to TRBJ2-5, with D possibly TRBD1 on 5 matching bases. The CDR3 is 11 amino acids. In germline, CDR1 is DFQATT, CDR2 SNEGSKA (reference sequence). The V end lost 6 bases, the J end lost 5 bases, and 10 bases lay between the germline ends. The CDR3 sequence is CSAQGAETQYF. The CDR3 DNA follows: TGCAGTGCGCAGGGCGCGGAGACCCAGTACTTC.

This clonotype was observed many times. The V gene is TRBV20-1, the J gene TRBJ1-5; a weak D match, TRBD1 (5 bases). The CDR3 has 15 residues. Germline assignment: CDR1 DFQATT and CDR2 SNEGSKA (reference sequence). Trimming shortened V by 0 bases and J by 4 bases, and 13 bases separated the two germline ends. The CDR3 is CSARDGLGQNQPQHF. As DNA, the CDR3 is TGCAGTGCTAGAGATGGCCTGGGGCAAAATCAGCCCCAGCATTTT.

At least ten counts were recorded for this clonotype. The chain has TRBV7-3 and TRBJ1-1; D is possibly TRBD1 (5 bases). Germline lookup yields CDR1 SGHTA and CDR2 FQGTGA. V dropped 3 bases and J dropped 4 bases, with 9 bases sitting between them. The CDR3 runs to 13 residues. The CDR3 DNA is TGTGCCAGCAGCTTGGCAGGGATCACTGAAGCTTTCTTT. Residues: CASSLAGITEAFF. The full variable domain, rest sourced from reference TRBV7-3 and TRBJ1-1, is GAGVSQTPSNKVTEKGKYVELRCDPISGHTALYWYRQSLGQGPEFLIYFQGTGAADDSGLPNDRFFAVRPEGSVSTLKIQRTERGDSAVYLCASSLAGITEAFFGQGTRLTVV.